This is a list of T cell receptor beta chains from one sample in a study of T cell responses to AZD1222 COVID-19 vaccine. Assay: immunoSEQ multiplex PCR; the TCRdb copy retains only in-frame clones and omits some. This table holds about 150,000 clones, around 90% found once. This specimen was peripheral blood, taken on day 0 of AZD1222 vaccination. Receptors were obtained from an adult in good health. The CDR3 runs from the conserved cysteine through the conserved F or W. D genes are given only for firm matches. Not every row has a clone size; where given, it reads once, few, many or a size class.

14,once,TRBV5-1,TRBJ2-1,NA,TGCGCCAGCAGCCAGGTAGGGACACACAATGAGCAGTTCTTC,CASSQVGTHNEQFF
15,NA,TRBV19,TRBJ2-4,TRBD2,TGTGCCAGTAGTCCCCAGGCCGGGGGGAAAAACATTCAGTACTTC,CASSPQAGGKNIQYF
15,few,TRBV5-6,TRBJ1-3,TRBD1,TGTGCCAGCAGCTCCCAGGGGGTGTCTGGAAACACCATATATTTT,CASSSQGVSGNTIYF
14,NA,TRBV7-2,TRBJ1-4,NA,TGTGCCAGCAGCTTCGCAGGTGTTAATGAAAAACTGTTTTTT,CASSFAGVNEKLFF
13,NA,TRBV9,TRBJ1-4,NA,TGTGCCAGCAGCCGACCAGGGGATGAAAAACTGTTTTTT,CASSRPGDEKLFF
14,NA,TRBV7-2,TRBJ2-5,NA,TGTGCCAGCAGCCAGGGGAACAGGGCGGAGACCCAGTACTTC,CASSQGNRAETQYF
12,NA,TRBV27,TRBJ1-2,NA,TGTGCCAGCAAAGGGGCCGAGAGGGGCTACACCTTC,CASKGAERGYTF
15,NA,TRBV5-6,TRBJ1-5,NA,TGTGCCAGCAGCTTGAAGGGGATAAGCAATCAGCCCCAGCATTTT,CASSLKGISNQPQHF
14,NA,TRBV7-2,TRBJ1-2,NA,TGTGCCAGCAGCTTAACCGGACTTAACTATGGCTACACCTTC,CASSLTGLNYGYTF
13,once,TRBV27,TRBJ2-1,TRBD1,TGTGCCAGCAGTACGGACAGGGATGATGAGCAGTTCTTC,CASSTDRDDEQFF
14,NA,TRBV7-2,TRBJ2-3,NA,TGTGCCAGCAGCCAGGGGCTGTTCACAGATACGCAGTATTTT,CASSQGLFTDTQYF
14,NA,TRBV5-4,TRBJ1-2,NA,TGTGCCAGCAGCTTGGGCCGGACAGATTCGGGCTACACCTTC,CASSLGRTDSGYTF
15,NA,TRBV2,TRBJ1-3,NA,TGTGCCAGCAGTGAAGGGGCGTTCTCTGGAAACACCATATATTTT,CASSEGAFSGNTIYF
17,NA,TRBV5-1,TRBJ1-2,NA,TGCGCCAGCGCGAAGACAACCGGGACCGGGGTTATTTATGGCTACACCTTC,CASAKTTGTGVIYGYTF
12,NA,TRBV10-3,TRBJ2-7,TRBD2,TGTGCCATCACGGGGGGTCCTCCCGAGCAGTACTTC,CAITGGPPEQYF
15,once,TRBV7-2,TRBJ1-1,NA,TGTGCCAGCGGGCGACGAGGGTCCGCTAGCACTGAAGCTTTCTTT,CASGRRGSASTEAFF
12,NA,TRBV10-3,TRBJ2-1,TRBD1,TGTGCCACCGGGACAGGGTCTGGTGAGCAGTTCTTC,CATGTGSGEQFF
13,once,TRBV5-1,TRBJ1-2,NA,TGCGCCAGCAGACCCCGCGACAAGTATGGCTACACCTTC,CASRPRDKYGYTF
16,NA,TRBV6-4,TRBJ2-7,TRBD1,TGTGCCAGGGGAATCCTCAGACAGGGGGCGTACCACGAGCAGTACTTC,CARGILRQGAYHEQYF
15,NA,TRBV18,TRBJ1-1,TRBD1,TGTGCCAGCTCACATGACAGGGGGATGAACACTGAAGCTTTCTTT,CASSHDRGMNTEAFF
15,few,TRBV5-4,TRBJ1-1,NA,TGTGCCAGCAGCGTGGGGGGACACATGAACACTGAAGCTTTCTTT,CASSVGGHMNTEAFF
13,few,TRBV11-3,TRBJ2-3,NA,TGTGCCAGCAGCTTAGCACAGTGGGATACGCAGTATTTT,CASSLAQWDTQYF
15,NA,TRBV21-1,TRBJ2-5,NA,TGTGCCAGCGCCGGACAGGGGAGGTACCAAGAGACCCAGTACTTC,CASAGQGRYQETQYF
16,NA,TRBV5-5,TRBJ2-1,TRBD2,TGTGCCAGCAGCGCCCGAACTAGCGGGGGTTACAATGAGCAGTTCTTC,CASSARTSGGYNEQFF
15,NA,TRBV19,TRBJ2-2,NA,TGTGCCAGTAGTACAGGTGGACAGAAGACCGGGGAGCTGTTTTTT,CASSTGGQKTGELFF
14,NA,TRBV6-1,TRBJ2-3,TRBD1,TGTGCCAGCAGTGAGAGGGGGCTGACAGATACGCAGTATTTT,CASSERGLTDTQYF
13,NA,TRBV10-2,TRBJ1-6,NA,TGCGCCAGCAGTGAGTCGGCCAATTCACCCCTCCACTTT,CASSESANSPLHF
13,NA,TRBV12-3/TRBV12-4,TRBJ1-5,NA,TGTGCCAGCAGCCACGAACAGGGACAGCCCCAGCATTTT,CASSHEQGQPQHF
15,NA,TRBV9,TRBJ2-4,TRBD1,TGTGCCAGCAGCAACCGGGACAGGGGTAAAAACATTCAGTACTTC,CASSNRDRGKNIQYF
11,NA,TRBV5-1,TRBJ1-3,NA,TGCGCCAGCAACTCTGGAAACACCATATATTTT,CASNSGNTIYF
11,NA,TRBV20-1,TRBJ1-1,NA,TGCAGTGCACCGGGGGCCACTGAAGCTTTCTTT,CSAPGATEAFF
14,NA,TRBV7-9,TRBJ2-5,TRBD1,TGTGCCAGCAGCTCGACAGGGGGTCAAGAGACCCAGTACTTC,CASSSTGGQETQYF
16,NA,TRBV5-4,TRBJ2-1,NA,TGTGCCAGCACCAAAGAACTGACAGGCTCCTACAATGAGCAGTTCTTC,CASTKELTGSYNEQFF
15,NA,TRBV20-1,TRBJ2-7,TRBD1,TGCAGTGCTAGTCAAGTCGGGACAGGGAAATACGAGCAGTACTTC,CSASQVGTGKYEQYF
15,NA,TRBV5-1,TRBJ2-2,NA,TGCGCCAGCAGCTCGGGTAGGCGGGACACCGGGGAGCTGTTTTTT,CASSSGRRDTGELFF
16,NA,TRBV3-1/TRBV3-2,TRBJ2-4,NA,TGTGCCAGCAGCCAAGATCCGGGTGGGGTCCAAAACATTCAGTACTTC,CASSQDPGGVQNIQYF
14,once,TRBV9,TRBJ2-7,NA,TGTGCCAGCAGCTCGTCGACGGTCGCCTACGAGCAGTACTTC,CASSSSTVAYEQYF
13,NA,TRBV5-1,TRBJ1-2,NA,TGCGCCAGCAGCTTTCCAGGGAACTATGGCTACACCTTC,CASSFPGNYGYTF
13,many,TRBV2,TRBJ1-2,TRBD1,TGTGCCAGTGGGGACAGCGTCAACTATGGCTACACCTTC,CASGDSVNYGYTF
15,NA,TRBV4-1,TRBJ2-1,NA,TGCGCCAGCAGCCGTCAGGATTCGGACTACAATGAGCAGTTCTTC,CASSRQDSDYNEQFF
13,once,TRBV20-1,TRBJ1-5,NA,TGCAGTGCTAGTCGGGGGACCCATCAGCCCCAGCATTTT,CSASRGTHQPQHF
18,NA,TRBV18,TRBJ1-3,NA,TGTGCCAGCTCACGAGAAGCCTCGGGACCTGGACTTAGAAACACCATATATTTT,CASSREASGPGLRNTIYF
15,NA,TRBV4-3,TRBJ2-3,TRBD1,TGCGCCAGCAGCCAGGGACAGGGGGATTTCGATACGCAGTATTTT,CASSQGQGDFDTQYF
15,NA,TRBV4-1,TRBJ1-4,TRBD1,TGCGCCAGCAGCCCTCTGACAGGGACTAATGAAAAACTGTTTTTT,CASSPLTGTNEKLFF
15,NA,TRBV7-2,TRBJ2-3,NA,TGTGCCAGCAGCCCCGGACCCGGGGGCACAGATACGCAGTATTTT,CASSPGPGGTDTQYF
15,once,TRBV10-2,TRBJ2-7,NA,TGCGCCAGCAGTCGCGGGCGAATGGGGGGTGACGAGCAGTACTTC,CASSRGRMGGDEQYF
14,NA,TRBV7-3,TRBJ1-1,TRBD1,TGTGCCAGCAGGCCTGGGGACAGCAACACTGAAGCTTTCTTT,CASRPGDSNTEAFF
13,NA,TRBV12-3/TRBV12-4,TRBJ2-3,NA,TGTGCCAGCAGTTCGCCCGCCTGGCGTACGCAGTATTTT,CASSSPAWRTQYF
14,NA,TRBV9,TRBJ1-2,NA,TGTGCCAGCAGCGTAGCCCAGGTTAACTATGGCTACACCTTC,CASSVAQVNYGYTF
16,NA,TRBV28,TRBJ2-7,TRBD1,TGTGCCAGCAGTCCTACCGACAGGGGGGTTTCCTACGAGCAGTACTTC,CASSPTDRGVSYEQYF